Described below is a single TCR beta chain sequence and its context. RNA, at roughly 0.45 to 1 ug, was reverse transcribed with random hexamers. Amplification of TCR beta CDR3 by immunoSEQ multiplex PCR spanned 54 Vbeta and 13 Jbeta. Using its own MiXCR run on the immunoSEQ multiplex PCR reads, TCRdb lists one record per CDR3 protein. This repertoire shows 90,000 or so distinct CDR3 sequences, 85% to 95% found once; its top ten account for around 0.3%. This sample stems from a study of CD8 T cells in Susac syndrome. Sequencing of TCR beta, carried out with a high-throughput approach, was applied to CD8+ and CD4+ T cells from the blood. Healthy donors, matched for age and sex, constituted the control group. While CD8+ and CD4+ T cells were isolated negatively, TEMRA cells were enriched by FACS. V trimming: 4 bases; J trimming: 5 bases; junction bases outside the gene matches: 7. This CDR3 comprises 14 residues. CDR1 PRHDT and CDR2 FYEKMQ come from the germline V gene (reference sequence).

Sequenced: CD8+ T cells from PBMCs. J is TRBJ1-2 and V is TRBV13, with TRBD1 matching 7 bases. This TCR derives from a human donor in good health. The CDR3 DNA follows: TGTGCCAGCAGCTCCCCCGGACAGGCTTATGGCTACACCTTC. Translating it yields CASSSPGQAYGYTF.